This T cell receptor beta chain was recorded in a study of T cell changes during pregnancy in multiple sclerosis. Some clones are missing from TCRdb's copy, which holds only in-frame ones; the method was immunoSEQ multiplex PCR. The sample carries 35,000 to 55,000 clones, 80% to 95% recorded once. V lost 6 bases and J lost 2, with 15 bases in between. Germline-derived CDR1 and CDR2 are MNHNY and SVGAGI (reference sequence). The CDR3 length is 15 residues. The receptor was isolated from a female donor with multiple sclerosis, enrolled in a pregnancy study. The J gene is TRBJ2-3, the V gene TRBV6-6; the D gene is possibly TRBD2 (7 bases). The sequenced sample was peripheral blood, obtained in the third trimester of pregnancy. The CDR3 DNA reads as TGTGCCAGCAGGACACAGGGAGGGAACACAGATACGCAGTATTTT. Amino acid sequence: CASRTQGGNTDTQYF.